A single sample gave rise to the 23 T cell receptor beta chains below, sequenced in a study of shared clonotypes between healthy human individuals. Profiling relied on immunoSEQ multiplex PCR, and the TCRdb table lists in-frame clones only, not all of them. Of about half a million clones in the sample, 70% to 80% were seen once. Sequencing used PBMCs. The receptors were gathered from a woman aged 40-49 years in good health. Some clones in this sample may be carry-over from other donors' samples.

The rearrangement links TRBV28 to TRBJ1-1, with D unresolved. CDR1 is MDHEN and CDR2 is SYDVKM in the germline V gene. This CDR3 has 10 residues. V was cut by 7 bases and J by 3 bases, with 3 bases left in between. This CDR3 reads CASIHTEAFF. In DNA form, the CDR3 reads TGTGCCAGCATTCACACTGAAGCTTTCTTT.

About this clone: At one end the junction does not follow the germline gene, possibly because of a read error. The chain combines TRBV4-3 with TRBJ2-1, with 7 bases aligning to TRBD2. CDR1 and CDR2 from the germline V gene are LGHNA and YSLEER. CDR3 size: 16 residues. CDR3: CASGQDSTSQSNEQFF. In DNA form, the CDR3 reads TGCGCCAGCGGCCAAGATTCGACTAGCCAGAGCAATGAGCAGTTCTTC.

CDR3 residues: CASSFGSSGSSYNEQFF. The CDR3 nucleotides read TGCGCCAGCAGCTTCGGATCTAGCGGGAGCTCCTACAATGAGCAGTTCTTC. This chain uses TRBV5-1 with TRBJ2-1; 10 nucleotides align to TRBD2. Germline CDR1 reads SGHRS; CDR2 reads YFSETQ. The CDR3 covers 17 residues. Trimming at V came to 2 bases and at J to 0 bases, leaving 5 bases not matched to a gene.

V is TRBV6-5 and J is TRBJ1-1, with a possible D match to TRBD1 (5 bases). Germline assignment: CDR1 MNHEY and CDR2 SVGAGI. The CDR3 has 15 amino acids. Trimming cost V 4 bases and J 4 bases, with 16 bases left between them. CDR3 loop: CASSFFSREGTEAFF. CDR3 sequence (DNA): TGTGCCAGCAGTTTCTTTTCCAGGGAAGGCACTGAAGCTTTCTTT.

V usage is TRBV7-2 and J usage is TRBJ2-2, with 15 bases identical to TRBD2. This CDR3 spans 17 amino acids. V lost 3 bases to trimming and J lost 6 bases; unmatched junction nucleotides: 5. Germline V gene lookup returns CDR1 SGHTA and CDR2 FQGNSA. CDR3 DNA: TGTGCCAGCAGCTTCGGGACTAGCGGGAGGACGGCCGGGGAGCTGTTTTTT. It translates to CASSFGTSGRTAGELFF.

The rearrangement links TRBV30 to TRBJ2-3; D not resolved. V was trimmed by 3 bases and J by 1 base, leaving 14 bases between them. From germline, CDR1 is GTSNPN and CDR2 SVGIG (reference sequence). This CDR3 comprises 15 residues. CDR3 sequence: CAWSLLAWGTDTQYF. The CDR3, as DNA: TGTGCCTGGAGCCTGTTGGCGTGGGGCACAGATACGCAGTATTTT.

This chain connects TRBV9 to TRBJ2-1; 7 positions match TRBD2. The ends lost 4 bases at V and 7 bases at J; junction bases unmatched: 5. Germline V gene lookup returns CDR1 SGDLS and CDR2 YYNGEE. This CDR3 comprises 13 residues. The CDR3 loop reads CASSLTSYNEQFF. DNA of the CDR3: TGTGCCAGCAGCTTGACTAGCTATAATGAGCAGTTCTTC.

In its sample, this clone was seen a few times. The CDR3 protein is CASSFAGVSYEQYF. CDR3 coding DNA: TGTGCCAGCAGTTTTGCGGGAGTGTCCTACGAGCAGTACTTC. The chain is built from TRBV7-2 and TRBJ2-7, with TRBD2 matching over 7 bases. Germline assignment: CDR1 SGHTA and CDR2 FQGNSA. J lost 1 base, V lost 6 bases, and 6 bases had no gene match. The CDR3 totals 14 residues.

The chain combines TRBV4-2 with TRBJ2-1; no reliable D call. The V gene's germline CDR1 is LGHNA and CDR2 YNFKEQ. CDR3 length equals 15 residues. Trimming took off 1 base at V and 5 bases at J, with 12 bases between the two ends. The DNA for the CDR3 is TGTGCCAGCAGCCAAGTTGGCGGAACTGACAATGAGCAGTTCTTC. Translated: CASSQVGGTDNEQFF.

The chain employs TRBV5-1 and TRBJ2-6; D is unclear. Germline CDR1 and CDR2: SGHRS and YFSETQ. Trimming shortened V by 5 bases and J by 0 bases, and 9 bases separated the two germline ends. CDR3 size: 15 residues. CDR3 residues: CASRETFSGANVLTF. The CDR3 region has the DNA TGCGCCAGCAGGGAGACCTTCTCTGGGGCCAACGTCCTGACTTTC.

In the case of this clone: In the same sample, other DNA sequences code for this CDR3. The V call is TRBV19, the J call TRBJ1-5; 8 bases align to TRBD1. Germline CDR1 reads LNHDA; CDR2 reads SQIVND (reference sequence). The CDR3 sequence is 14 residues long. Trimming removed 4 bases from V and 7 bases from J; junction bases left unmatched: 6. CDR3 region: CASSTTGGNQPQHF. CDR3 DNA: TGTGCCAGTAGTACTACAGGGGGGAACCAGCCCCAGCATTTT.

The J gene is TRBJ1-5, the V gene TRBV2; D is uncertain. Germline V gene data show CDR1 as SNHLY and CDR2 as FYNNEI. V was clipped by 5 bases and J by 4 bases, with 9 bases between them. The CDR3 consists of 13 residues. CDR3 coding DNA: TGTGCCAGCAGTCCACACGCAAATCAGCCCCAGCATTTT. Protein sequence: CASSPHANQPQHF.

The V and J genes are TRBV6-1 and TRBJ1-5; D is unresolved. CDR1 is MNHNS and CDR2 is SASEGT in the germline V gene. The CDR3 has 15 residues. V dropped 1 base and J dropped 0 bases, with 7 bases sitting between them. Here the CDR3 DNA reads TGTGCCAGCAGTGAAGGAGCGTCTAGCAATCAGCCCCAGCATTTT. It yields the protein CASSEGASSNQPQHF.

The chain has TRBV27 and TRBJ1-1; D is uncertain. Looked up from germline, CDR1 is MNHEY and CDR2 is SMNVEV (reference sequence). This CDR3 contains 15 residues. V gave up 1 base and J gave up 0 bases, with 9 bases separating them. The CDR3 region has the DNA TGTGCCAGCAGTTTATACTTGAATTTGAACACTGAAGCTTTCTTT. Its protein is CASSLYLNLNTEAFF.

This rearrangement joins TRBV4-1 to TRBJ1-2, with 11 bases aligning to TRBD1. Germline CDR1 is MGHRA and CDR2 is YSYEKL. V was clipped by 3 bases and J by 6 bases; unmatched bases: 6. The CDR3 extends over 15 amino acids. The CDR3 DNA reads as TGCGCCAGCAGCCAGGACAGGGGGCGCCTTCATGGCTACACCTTC. It translates to CASSQDRGRLHGYTF.

J is TRBJ1-4 and V is TRBV11-2, with D tentatively TRBD1 (5 bases). Germline loops: CDR1 SGHAT, CDR2 FQNNGV. Trimming took off 4 bases at V and 5 bases at J, with 17 bases between the two ends. This CDR3 has 16 residues. The CDR3 DNA follows: TGTGCCAGCAGCTCCTCTGTCGGGACCCGAAATGAAAAACTGTTTTTT. Encoded protein: CASSSSVGTRNEKLFF.

The chain links TRBV11-3 to TRBJ2-2; 10 bases fit TRBD2. From germline, CDR1 is SGHNT and CDR2 YENEEA. The CDR3 is made up of 17 amino acids. The junction had 11 bases not matched to a gene; V was cut back by 5 bases and J by 5 bases. In DNA, the CDR3 is TGTGCCAGCAGCACAGGACTAGCGGTCCATGAGACCGGGGAGCTGTTTTTT. It encodes CASSTGLAVHETGELFF.

The chain combines TRBV7-3 with TRBJ2-1; 7 nucleotides line up with TRBD2. The V and J ends lost 1 base and 3 bases, in that order; junction bases with no gene match: 6. This CDR3 is 16 amino acids long. Looked up from germline, CDR1 is SGHTA and CDR2 is FQGTGA. The CDR3 DNA follows: TGTGCCAGCAGCTTAAGTCAGCGGGAAAACTACAATGAGCAGTTCTTC. Encoded protein: CASSLSQRENYNEQFF. Full variable domain (outside the CDR3, taken from reference TRBV7-3 and TRBJ2-1): GAGVSQTPSNKVTEKGKYVELRCDPISGHTALYWYRQSLGQGPEFLIYFQGTGAADDSGLPNDRFFAVRPEGSVSTLKIQRTERGDSAVYLCASSLSQRENYNEQFFGPGTRLTVL.

This chain connects TRBV12-5 to TRBJ2-1; maybe TRBD2 (6 bases). In germline, CDR1 is LGHNT, CDR2 FRNRAP. Trimming shortened V by 1 base and J by 5 bases, and 18 bases separated the two germline ends. The CDR3 contains 17 residues. CDR3 amino acids: CASGLARGGNPHNEQFF. CDR3 coding DNA: TGTGCTAGTGGTTTGGCACGGGGCGGGAACCCGCACAATGAGCAGTTCTTC.

V usage is TRBV11-2 and J usage is TRBJ1-3, with D unresolved. The V end lost 4 bases, the J end lost 1 base, and 17 bases lay between the germline ends. In germline, CDR1 is SGHAT, CDR2 FQNNGV. This CDR3 has 17 amino acids. The CDR3 loop reads CASSSDPYRTSGNTIYF. The CDR3 DNA reads TGTGCCAGCAGCTCGGATCCTTACAGAACTTCTGGAAACACCATATATTTT.

The CDR3 sequence: CAWSGQDEQYF. In nucleotides, the CDR3 is TGTGCCTGGAGTGGCCAGGACGAGCAGTACTTC. The V gene is TRBV30, the J gene TRBJ2-5; D uncertain. The DNA end favors TRBJ2-7, so the J call may be wrong. The germline gives CDR1 GTSNPN, CDR2 SVGIG (reference sequence). CDR3 size: 11 residues.

Here the CDR3 DNA reads TGCAGCGTTGAGATACTAGCGCCCTCCTACAATGAGCAGTTCTTC. This codes for CSVEILAPSYNEQFF. The V call is TRBV29-1, the J call TRBJ2-1; 7 bases agree with TRBD2. Germline CDR1 reads SQVTM; CDR2 reads ANQGSEA. CDR3 size: 15 residues. With V trimmed by 3 bases and J by 0 bases, 5 bases remained unmatched.

Concerning this clone itself: Other DNA sequences in this sample translate to the same CDR3. This chain connects TRBV9 to TRBJ1-2; D remains unclear. This CDR3 is 13 amino acids long. The germline V gene encodes CDR1 SGDLS and CDR2 YYNGEE. Trimming pared 0 bases from V and 3 bases from J, leaving 6 bases between. The CDR3: CASSVEEDYGYTF. As DNA, the CDR3 is TGTGCCAGCAGCGTAGAGGAAGACTATGGCTACACCTTC.